This TCR beta chain is drawn from a study of CD8 T cells in ankylosing spondylitis. Notes on the study in general: What seemed typical of ankylosing spondylitis blood was a TCR beta motif built from 8 or 9 highly homologous variants. Relatively rare in peripheral blood, disease-linked clones were also CD8+. In ankylosing spondylitis patients, matched synovial fluid reportedly showed significant enrichment of disease-linked clones.

Making the TCR beta libraries involved quantitative 5'-RACE with molecular barcodes. TCRdb passed the 5' RACE reads through MiXCR, listing each CDR3 protein once. Of approximately 130,000 distinct CDR3 sequences listed, about a tenth were seen once; the top ten hold approximately 3.3%. Trimming cost V 0 bases and J 5 bases, with 5 bases left between them. Looked up from germline, CDR1 is PRHDT and CDR2 is FYEKMQ (reference sequence). CDR3 size: 12 residues. In its sample, this clonotype was seen many times. Antigen: not known. The clonotype comes from a male donor with ankylosing spondylitis or in good health (not recorded which). The V call is TRBV13, the J call TRBJ2-7; D gene unclear. The sequencing input was blood, either unsorted or a sorted T cell fraction (not recorded which). The CDR3: CASSLGRDEQYF. The CDR3 coding sequence is TGTGCCAGCAGCTTAGGAAGGGACGAGCAGTACTTC.